A selection of T cell receptor beta chains follows, all from one sample in a study of shared clonotypes between healthy human individuals. Here immunoSEQ multiplex PCR was the method, and the copy in TCRdb shows in-frame clones only, minus some. Of about 380,000 clones listed, around 96% are singletons. The source material was memory CD8+ T cells sorted from blood. Receptors were obtained from a young man in good health. The CDR3 runs from the conserved cysteine through the conserved F or W. The order of the fields is clone size, V gene, CDR3 protein. For some rows the clone size is stated as once, few or many, or as a class when expanded; others skip it.

size: .; V: TRBV28; CDR3: CASSLAPSYNEQFF
size: .; V: TRBV18; CDR3: CASSTSGGGTDTQYF
size: .; V: TRBV27; CDR3: CASSLLGWAQETQYF
size: few; V: TRBV4-1; CDR3: CASSRGGGANYGYTF
size: .; V: TRBV4-2; CDR3: CASSQGDTGYNEQFF
size: .; V: TRBV27; CDR3: CASSFWVGEQFF
size: .; V: TRBV15; CDR3: CATSREFPNPVYQYF
size: .; V: TRBV12-5; CDR3: CASGLVRGHDYGYTF
size: .; V: TRBV10-3; CDR3: CAISGSSGRNDEQFF
size: .; V: TRBV6-1; CDR3: CASSEGGRTYEQYF
size: .; V: TRBV7-9; CDR3: CASSLARGGGETQYF
size: .; V: TRBV5-1; CDR3: CASSLGGDTQYF
size: once; V: TRBV28; CDR3: CASSKIADYNEQFF
size: .; V: TRBV20-1; CDR3: CSVSLAFF
size: .; V: TRBV11-3; CDR3: CASSPHQVTGELFF
size: .; V: TRBV30; CDR3: CAWSPRELNTEAFF
size: .; V: TRBV28; CDR3: CASSLKLSGGHEQYF
size: .; V: TRBV30; CDR3: CAVGDYEQYF
size: .; V: TRBV5-1; CDR3: CASSSQGPTEAFF
size: .; V: TRBV5-6; CDR3: CASSVTRGLDYGYTF
size: .; V: TRBV28; CDR3: CASLSSSGYTF
size: .; V: TRBV7-9; CDR3: CASSLSSGGVTDTQYF
size: .; V: TRBV6-5; CDR3: CASSLTGVSYYEQYF
size: .; V: TRBV6-5; CDR3: CASSYSGTYKAEAFF